This T cell receptor beta chain comes out of a study of cytomegalovirus exposure and HLA in healthy donors. This clone was detected only a few times. Its antigen is still unknown. The length of the CDR3 is 14 residues. CDR1 is SGHRS and CDR2 is YFSETQ in the germline V gene. V was cut by 2 bases and J by 1 base, with 9 bases left in between. Study-wide findings and caveats: Only CMV serostatus was available as immune exposure information. The study labeled fewer than 200 TCR beta chains cytomegalovirus-associated. Trimming of TCR beta V- and J-genes showed a link, identified in a later analysis, to a missense DCLRE1C variant.

Amplification used 60 Vbeta primers and 13 Jbeta primers. Generated by immunoSEQ multiplex PCR, the TCRdb table keeps only in-frame clones and is missing some. The repertoire includes about 140,000 clones, roughly 73% of them detected once, and 1.3% sits in the top ten. Sample: PBMCs. V and J are TRBV5-1 and TRBJ1-1; maybe TRBD1 (6 bases). The clonotype was recovered from a woman in her thirties or forties in good health and CMV-seronegative. CDR3 residues: CASSFSQGNTEAFF. DNA for the CDR3: TGCGCCAGCAGCTTTTCACAGGGGAACACTGAAGCTTTCTTT.